Below are 22 T cell receptor beta chains sequenced from a single sample in a study of blood T cell repertoires in COVID-19. Assay used: immunoSEQ multiplex PCR; TCRdb lists only in-frame clones, some missing. The repertoire has roughly 200,000 clones, around 85% of them found once; the top ten carry approximately 10%. The sample comprised peripheral blood. These receptors were collected from a human donor with active or convalescent COVID-19. The donor label of this sample is uncertain.

The chain combines TRBV18 with TRBJ2-7; a weak D match, TRBD1 (5 bases). Between the trimmed V and J ends, which lost 0 bases and 3 bases, there was a span of 15 bases. From germline, CDR1 is KGHSH and CDR2 LQKENI. This CDR3 contains 16 residues. CDR3 amino acids: CASSPPMAGSSYEQYF. Here the CDR3 DNA reads TGTGCCAGCTCACCACCGATGGCAGGGTCAAGCTACGAGCAGTACTTC.

The V call is TRBV4-3, the J call TRBJ2-1, with 8 bases fitting TRBD1. Germline CDR1 is LGHNA and CDR2 is YSLEER. The CDR3 totals 17 residues. V shed 1 base and J 3 bases; nucleotides not matched to a gene: 8. In DNA, the CDR3 is TGCGCCAGCAGCCAAGCGCCAGACAGGGGCCACTACAATGAGCAGTTCTTC. Translating gives CASSQAPDRGHYNEQFF.

The V call is TRBV7-9, the J call TRBJ1-2, with 8 positions matching TRBD1. CDR1 is SEHNR and CDR2 is FQNEAQ in the germline V gene (reference sequence). The CDR3 extends over 15 amino acids. The V gene end was trimmed by 1 base and the J gene end by 8 bases; junction bases not matched to a gene: 9. The CDR3 nucleotides are TGTGCCAGCAGCTTAGGAATAAGACAGGGGTTCGGCTACACCTTC. Amino acids: CASSLGIRQGFGYTF.

V is TRBV2 and J is TRBJ1-1; the match to TRBD1 covers 11 bases. The CDR3 spans 15 residues. Germline CDR1 SNHLY, CDR2 FYNNEI. With V trimmed by 4 bases and J by 4 bases, 5 bases remained unmatched. CDR3 protein: CASSGAGQGGTEAFF. CDR3 in DNA: TGTGCCAGCAGTGGAGCGGGACAGGGGGGCACTGAAGCTTTCTTT.

V and J are TRBV19 and TRBJ1-6; D perhaps matches TRBD1 (5 bases). The V gene's germline CDR1 is LNHDA and CDR2 SQIVND (reference sequence). The CDR3 covers 15 residues. V lost 5 bases, J lost 0 bases, and 8 bases lay in between. The CDR3 is CASSSGASYNSPLHF. CDR3 coding DNA: TGTGCCAGTAGTTCTGGGGCCTCCTATAATTCACCCCTCCACTTT.

The rearrangement joins TRBV11-1 to TRBJ2-7; no definite D call. V was shortened by 0 bases and J by 12 bases, with 12 bases between the two germline ends. Germline CDR1 and CDR2: SGHAT and FQDESV (reference sequence). CDR3 length: 12 amino acids. CDR3 amino acids: CASSLAFGPLYF. CDR3 nucleotides: TGTGCCAGCAGCTTAGCCTTTGGGCCCCTGTACTTC.

The CDR3 DNA reads TGTGCCAGCAGTTTAGGCGGCGGCCCCACCGGGGAGCTGTTTTTT. Protein product: CASSLGGGPTGELFF. The genes are TRBV27 and TRBJ2-2, with D unresolved. V was shortened by 2 bases and J by 4 bases, with 11 bases between the two germline ends. CDR1 and CDR2 (germline): MNHEY, SMNVEV (reference sequence). The CDR3 sequence is 15 residues long.

The chain carries TRBV20-1 and TRBJ1-4, with D possibly matching TRBD1 (5 bases). Germline-derived CDR1 and CDR2 are DFQATT and SNEGSKA (reference sequence). The CDR3 sequence is 13 residues long. V shed 3 bases and J shed 11 bases, with 16 bases lying between them. CDR3 bases: TGCAGTGCTAGTCAGCCCCGGGGGGGGAAACTGTTTTTT. The encoded protein is CSASQPRGGKLFF.

The chain uses TRBV5-4 and TRBJ2-7, with 8 bases lining up with TRBD1. Germline CDR1 SGHNT, CDR2 YYREEE (reference sequence). V was pared by 3 bases and J by 5 bases, with 4 bases of the junction left unmatched. There are 13 residues in the CDR3. The CDR3 spells CASSSDRGDEQYF. The CDR3, as DNA: TGTGCCAGCAGCTCCGACAGGGGTGACGAGCAGTACTTC.

This chain links TRBV4-1 with TRBJ1-2; D gene unclear. CDR3 length: 17 amino acids. V was pared by 0 bases and J by 0 bases, with 14 bases between. Germline V CDR1 and CDR2: MGHRA, YSYEKL. CDR3 region: CASSQEGTLGANYGYTF. CDR3 DNA: TGCGCCAGCAGCCAAGAAGGAACTTTGGGAGCTAACTATGGCTACACCTTC.

V is TRBV15 and J is TRBJ1-3; a possible D gene is TRBD1 (5 bases). CDR1 LNHNV and CDR2 YYDKDF come from the germline V gene (reference sequence). V was pared by 3 bases and J by 0 bases, with 15 bases between. The CDR3 spans 17 residues. The CDR3 reads CATSRGPSGSSGNTIYF. CDR3 nucleotide sequence: TGTGCCACCAGCAGGGGGCCCTCAGGGTCCTCTGGAAACACCATATATTTT.

This rearrangement joins TRBV5-5 to TRBJ2-1, with D unresolved. The CDR3 loop spans 14 amino acids. Trimming cost V 0 bases and J 3 bases, with 7 bases left between them. Germline CDR1 is SGHKS and CDR2 is YYEKEE (reference sequence). As DNA, the CDR3 is TGTGCCAGCAGCTTGGTGCGGAACTACAATGAGCAGTTCTTC. It specifies CASSLVRNYNEQFF.

The chain joins TRBV7-3 to TRBJ2-1; a weak D match, TRBD2 (5 bases). The germline gives CDR1 SGHTA, CDR2 FQGTGA. The CDR3 length is 16 residues. V was trimmed by 5 bases and J by 2 bases, leaving 16 bases between them. The CDR3, as DNA: TGTGCCAGCAGCCCAACCTCGGGAACCCCCTACAATGAGCAGTTCTTC. Protein sequence: CASSPTSGTPYNEQFF. The full variable domain, with the rest looked up from reference TRBV7-3 and TRBJ2-1, is GAGVSQTPSNKVTEKGKYVELRCDPISGHTALYWYRQSLGQGPEFLIYFQGTGAADDSGLPNDRFFAVRPEGSVSTLKIQRTERGDSAVYLCASSPTSGTPYNEQFFGPGTRLTVL.

In its sample, this clone was seen a few times. This chain connects TRBV30 to TRBJ2-7; 9 positions match TRBD1. Per germline, CDR1 GTSNPN and CDR2 SVGIG (reference sequence). This CDR3 has 14 residues. V was pared by 4 bases and J by 4 bases, with 8 bases of the junction left unmatched. CDR3 in amino acids: CAWNPGTGWYEQYF. CDR3 bases: TGTGCCTGGAACCCCGGGACAGGGTGGTACGAGCAGTACTTC.

This rearrangement joins TRBV30 to TRBJ2-2; 7 positions agree with TRBD1. This CDR3 is 16 amino acids long. Germline V gives CDR1 GTSNPN, CDR2 SVGIG (reference sequence). After removal of 3 bases from V and 0 bases from J, the junction contained 7 bases not matched to a gene. The CDR3 loop reads CAWRDRRPANTGELFF. CDR3 in DNA: TGTGCCTGGAGGGACAGGAGGCCCGCGAACACCGGGGAGCTGTTTTTT.

This clone was found a few times. The V gene is TRBV5-1, the J gene TRBJ1-4, with 7 bases identical to TRBD1. V lost 2 bases to trimming and J lost 7 bases; unmatched junction nucleotides: 2. The V gene's germline CDR1 is SGHRS and CDR2 YFSETQ. The CDR3 runs 13 residues. The CDR3 region has the DNA TGCGCCAGCAGCTTTTCAGGGGGTGAAAAACTGTTTTTT. This gives the protein CASSFSGGEKLFF.

This chain links TRBV6-1 with TRBJ2-5, with D hard to call. Per the germline V gene, CDR1 is MNHNS and CDR2 is SASEGT. The CDR3 contains 11 residues. The V and J ends lost 5 bases and 3 bases respectively, with 4 bases between them. This chain's CDR3 is CASSTKETQYF. The CDR3 DNA follows: TGTGCCAGCAGTACAAAAGAGACCCAGTACTTC.

At least ten counts were recorded for this clone. The gene calls are TRBV5-1 and TRBJ2-2, with 8 nucleotides matching TRBD2. The CDR3 extends over 14 amino acids. CDR1 SGHRS and CDR2 YFSETQ come from the germline V gene. The V and J ends lost 5 bases and 3 bases, in that order; junction bases with no gene match: 3. CDR3: CASRVAGYTGELFF. Here the CDR3 DNA reads TGCGCCAGCAGGGTAGCGGGATACACCGGGGAGCTGTTTTTT.

V is TRBV7-9 and J is TRBJ1-4; D not resolved. The CDR3 totals 15 residues. Germline-derived CDR1 and CDR2 are SEHNR and FQNEAQ (reference sequence). Trimming removed 6 bases from V and 7 bases from J, with 18 bases in between. Here the CDR3 DNA reads TGTGCCAGCAGTTCGGGTCTTAGCGTAGGTGAAAAACTGTTTTTT. Translation gives CASSSGLSVGEKLFF.

The V gene is TRBV4-3, the J gene TRBJ2-2, with 8 positions matching TRBD2. Germline V gene data show CDR1 as LGHNA and CDR2 as YSLEER. CDR3 length equals 15 residues. V gave up 4 bases and J gave up 5 bases; unmatched junction bases: 6. CDR3: CASSPREGRTGELFF. DNA of the CDR3: TGCGCCAGCAGCCCCCGGGAGGGGAGGACCGGGGAGCTGTTTTTT.

This rearrangement joins TRBV4-3 to TRBJ1-1; the match to TRBD1 covers 8 bases. Germline CDR1 is LGHNA and CDR2 is YSLEER. Trimming took 0 bases from V and 5 from J; bases not matched to a gene: 8. The CDR3 has 16 residues. The DNA of the CDR3 is TGCGCCAGCAGCCAAGAGGGACGCAGGGGGCGAACTGAAGCTTTCTTT. Amino acids: CASSQEGRRGRTEAFF.

This clone came up once. This chain joins TRBV5-5 and TRBJ2-6; TRBD1 matches at 7 bases. CDR1 and CDR2 from the germline V gene are SGHKS and YYEKEE (reference sequence). The CDR3 is made up of 19 amino acids. V trimming: 5 bases; J trimming: 0 bases; junction bases outside the gene matches: 14. The chain's CDR3 is CASRLARTGSNSGANVLTF. CDR3 nucleotide sequence: TGTGCCAGCAGGCTAGCTCGGACAGGCTCCAACTCTGGGGCCAACGTCCTGACTTTC. Variable domain in full (rest from reference TRBV5-5 and TRBJ2-6): DAGVTQSPTHLIKTRGQQVTLRCSPISGHKSVSWYQQVLGQGPQFIFQYYEKEERGRGNFPDRFSARQFPNYSSELNVNALLLGDSALYLCASRLARTGSNSGANVLTFGAGSRLTVL.